Each of the 23 T cell receptor beta chains below was sequenced from the same sample in a study of T-cell memory formation after mild COVID-19 (TCRdb year 2021). To prepare the library, 5' RACE was applied. The run used an Illumina NovaSeq 6000. Starting from the raw public reads, TCRdb applied fastp trimming at Q25, assembled clones with MiXCR and retained in-frame beta chains. Entries that share a CDR3 protein sequence are merged under the most common genes and DNA. In this sample the table shows some 280,000 distinct CDR3 sequences, around 16% of which occur a single time. The ten most abundant clones make up roughly 23% of the sample. Sequencing used PBMCs or a T cell subset sorted from them (not recorded which). These receptor sequences come from a man aged 18 to 29 who had mild COVID-19 (a few samples of this study predate the infection). The sample titles of this study are shuffled in the database, so cell type and time point are left out; the donor was told from shared clones.

In this sample, this clonotype turned up many times. The rearrangement joins TRBV5-1 to TRBJ1-2, with D maybe TRBD1 (6 bases). Trimming shortened V by 4 bases and J by 5 bases, and 15 bases separated the two germline ends. This CDR3 spans 14 amino acids. CDR1 and CDR2 from the germline V gene are SGHRS and YFSETQ. CDR3: CASSALDSSYGYTF. The CDR3 DNA sequence: TGCGCCAGCAGCGCCTTGGACAGCTCATATGGCTACACCTTC.

V and J are TRBV27 and TRBJ2-3; no firm D call. This CDR3 contains 16 residues. V shed 6 bases and J shed 2 bases, with 18 bases lying between them. Germline loops: CDR1 MNHEY, CDR2 SMNVEV (reference sequence). CDR3 sequence: CASSPGSDFPTDTQYF. The CDR3 bases are TGTGCCAGCAGCCCAGGATCTGACTTTCCCACAGATACGCAGTATTTT.

CDR3 nucleotides: TGTGCCAGCAGGCGGACTAGCGGGGGGATAGGAGAGACCCAGTACTTC. The encoded protein is CASRRTSGGIGETQYF. This chain joins TRBV6-1 and TRBJ2-5; the match to TRBD2 covers 14 bases. CDR3 length equals 16 residues. The junction had 7 bases not matched to a gene; V was cut back by 6 bases and J by 4 bases. CDR1 is MNHNS, CDR2 SASEGT, per germline.

V usage is TRBV7-9 and J usage is TRBJ1-2; D possibly corresponds to TRBD1 (5 bases). Looked up from germline, CDR1 is SEHNR and CDR2 is FQNEAQ (reference sequence). V was clipped by 1 base and J by 5 bases, with 14 bases between them. CDR3 length equals 15 residues. The CDR3 sequence is CASSLDVGRGYGYTF. The CDR3 DNA sequence: TGTGCCAGCAGCTTAGACGTGGGAAGGGGTTATGGCTACACCTTC.

The CDR3 protein is CAIRGGNTEAFF. The CDR3 DNA sequence: TGTGCCATCAGGGGCGGAAACACTGAAGCTTTCTTT. The chain has TRBV10-3 and TRBJ1-1; D not certain. The CDR3 runs 12 residues. V lost 6 bases, J lost 2 bases, and 7 bases lay in between. Germline V gives CDR1 ENHRY, CDR2 SYGVKD.

In its sample, this clonotype was seen many times. This chain connects TRBV2 to TRBJ2-2; 11 positions agree with TRBD2. Germline V gives CDR1 SNHLY, CDR2 FYNNEI. The V segment lost 8 bases and the J segment 5 bases; nucleotides outside the gene matches: 7. The CDR3 contains 15 residues. The chain's CDR3 is CASGPSGGYTGELFF. The CDR3 coding sequence is TGTGCCAGCGGACCTAGCGGGGGGTATACCGGGGAGCTGTTTTTT.

This clonotype was found many times. The chain uses TRBV5-1 and TRBJ2-1, with TRBD1 identical over 7 bases. The CDR3 covers 15 residues. The germline CDR1 and CDR2 sequences are SGHRS and YFSETQ. Germline trimming cut 0 bases from V and 8 bases from J; bases unmatched to any gene: 8. For the CDR3, the DNA is TGCGCCAGCAGCTTGGTGGGACAGAGGGAGTATGAGCAGTTCTTC. This codes for CASSLVGQREYEQFF.

The gene calls are TRBV28 and TRBJ2-7; D might be TRBD2 (5 bases). Germline assignment: CDR1 MDHEN and CDR2 SYDVKM. The V and J ends lost 6 bases and 6 bases respectively, with 18 bases between them. The CDR3 runs 14 residues. CDR3 residues: CASRAGGIVGEQYF. The DNA of the CDR3 is TGTGCCAGCAGGGCCGGAGGCATAGTGGGCGAGCAGTACTTC.

This clonotype was picked up a small number of times. V usage is TRBV7-3 and J usage is TRBJ2-2; 11 nucleotides match TRBD2. The V segment lost 5 bases and the J segment 6 bases; nucleotides outside the gene matches: 11. CDR3 size: 17 residues. Germline V lookup: CDR1 SGHTA, CDR2 FQGTGA. The CDR3 spells CASSPRGLTSGAGELFF. CDR3 DNA: TGTGCCAGCAGCCCCCGGGGTCTGACTAGCGGGGCCGGGGAGCTGTTTTTT.

This clonotype has just a few counts. V and J are TRBV5-1 and TRBJ1-1; D gene ambiguous. V was pared by 0 bases and J by 0 bases, with 9 bases between. Germline V CDR1 and CDR2: SGHRS, YFSETQ. The CDR3 is 15 residues long. The CDR3 bases are TGCGCCAGCAGCTTGGTCGGCCAGATGAACACTGAAGCTTTCTTT. It encodes CASSLVGQMNTEAFF.

The gene calls are TRBV5-1 and TRBJ1-3; D remains ambiguous. The ends were cut back, 0 bases at V and 4 bases at J, with 11 bases in the middle. CDR3 size: 15 residues. Germline values: CDR1 SGHRS, CDR2 YFSETQ. CDR3 sequence: CASSLEAATGNTIYF. DNA for the CDR3: TGCGCCAGCAGCTTGGAGGCGGCTACCGGAAACACCATATATTTT.

This clonotype was recorded a few times. The CDR3 DNA reads as TGTGCCAGCAGCCAGGCGGATAATTCACCCCTCCACTTT. Residues: CASSQADNSPLHF. V gene TRBV3-1 combines with J gene TRBJ1-6; no clear D. The CDR3 sequence is 13 residues long. The germline gives CDR1 LGHDT, CDR2 YNNKEL (reference sequence). V gave up 3 bases and J gave up 5 bases, with 5 bases separating them. The full variable domain, in which reference TRBV3-1 and TRBJ1-6 provide the parts outside the CDR3, is DTAVSQTPKYLVTQMGNDKSIKCEQNLGHDTMYWYKQDSKKFLKIMFSYNNKELIINETVPNRFSPKSPDKAHLNLHINSLELGDSAVYFCASSQADNSPLHFGNGTRLTVT.

The chain recombines TRBV29-1 with TRBJ1-1; TRBD1 matches at 10 bases. The CDR3 spans 13 residues. Germline values: CDR1 SQVTM, CDR2 ANQGSEA. The ends lost 7 bases at V and 1 base at J; junction bases unmatched: 3. The CDR3, as DNA: TGCAGCGGTGGGGACAGGGGGAACACTGAAGCTTTCTTT. This sequence encodes CSGGDRGNTEAFF.

This sequence joins TRBV20-1 and TRBJ2-1; D is unresolved. V shed 0 bases and J shed 8 bases, with 11 bases lying between them. The germline CDR1 and CDR2 sequences are DFQATT and SNEGSKA (reference sequence). The CDR3 spans 13 residues. CDR3 region: CSARDSGGYEQFF. CDR3 DNA sequence: TGCAGTGCTAGAGATTCAGGTGGCTATGAGCAGTTCTTC.

This clonotype was detected a few times. The rearrangement links TRBV9 to TRBJ2-5; D is possibly TRBD2 (6 bases). V lost 0 bases and J lost 2, with 11 bases in between. Germline V gene data show CDR1 as SGDLS and CDR2 as YYNGEE. The CDR3 spans 15 residues. The CDR3 nucleotides are TGTGCCAGCAGCGTAGACTACGGGGGACAAGAGACCCAGTACTTC. It codes for CASSVDYGGQETQYF.

In this sample, this clonotype turned up many times. The chain recombines TRBV12-3 or TRBV12-4 with TRBJ1-2; the D gene is possibly TRBD1 (6 bases). The germline V and J ends were trimmed by 6 bases and 1 base, with 15 bases remaining between them. This CDR3 spans 15 amino acids. The CDR3 DNA reads TGTGCCAGCAGCAGTCGGGGGGCGCATAACTATGGCTACACCTTC. Amino acid sequence: CASSSRGAHNYGYTF.

Only a few counts were recorded for this clonotype. V and J are TRBV29-1 and TRBJ2-4; no clear D gene. Germline V CDR1 and CDR2: SQVTM, ANQGSEA. Trimming stripped 7 bases from V and 4 bases from J, with 8 bases between. The CDR3 spans 11 residues. In DNA form, the CDR3 reads TGCAGCGCCTCTGGAAAAAACATTCAGTACTTC. Its translation: CSASGKNIQYF.

In its sample, this clonotype was seen a few times. The DNA of the CDR3 is TGTGCCAGCAGTTTACAGGGCACTGAAGCTTTCTTT. Translation gives CASSLQGTEAFF. This chain connects TRBV6-5 to TRBJ1-1; D perhaps matches TRBD1 (6 bases). The CDR3 has 12 amino acids. V was trimmed by 4 bases and J by 4 bases, leaving 7 bases between them. Germline CDR1 and CDR2: MNHEY and SVGAGI.

This clonotype was picked up a small number of times. In nucleotides, the CDR3 is TGTGCCAGCAGCCAATCCAGGGGCTATGGCTACACCTTC. It translates to CASSQSRGYGYTF. The V gene is TRBV4-2, the J gene TRBJ1-2; weak D call: TRBD1 (6 bases). CDR1 and CDR2 from the germline V gene are LGHNA and YNFKEQ. The CDR3 is 13 residues long. V lost 2 bases and J 4 bases, leaving 8 bases between the germline ends.

A few counts support this clonotype. This chain joins TRBV4-3 and TRBJ1-1; possible D gene TRBD1, 5 bases. The CDR3 totals 13 residues. V was shortened by 4 bases and J by 4 bases, with 10 bases between the two germline ends. Germline V gives CDR1 LGHNA, CDR2 YSLEER. The CDR3 loop reads CASSPGGFTEAFF. As DNA, the CDR3 is TGCGCCAGCAGCCCTGGGGGGTTCACTGAAGCTTTCTTT.

This clonotype has more than one count but fewer than ten. This chain uses TRBV9 with TRBJ2-6; tentative D call: TRBD2 (6 bases). CDR1 and CDR2 (germline): SGDLS, YYNGEE. CDR3 length: 18 amino acids. Trimming took 4 bases from V and 0 from J, leaving 17 bases between them. The CDR3 sequence is CASSFSGRRVSGANVLTF. CDR3 DNA: TGTGCCAGCAGCTTTTCGGGACGGAGGGTCTCTGGGGCCAACGTCCTGACTTTC.

This chain links TRBV9 with TRBJ2-3; D is undetermined. Between the trimmed V and J ends, which lost 0 bases and 5 bases, there was a span of 16 bases. CDR3 length equals 16 residues. CDR1 SGDLS and CDR2 YYNGEE come from the germline V gene. The CDR3 DNA reads TGTGCCAGCAGCGTAGGGTGGCAGCCCCTTGGAGATACGCAGTATTTT. This encodes CASSVGWQPLGDTQYF. Complete variable domain (other parts from reference TRBV9 and TRBJ2-3): DSGVTQTPKHLITATGQRVTLRCSPRSGDLSVYWYQQSLDQGLQFLIQYYNGEERAKGNILERFSAQQFPDLHSELNLSSLELGDSALYFCASSVGWQPLGDTQYFGPGTRLTVL.

The V and J genes are TRBV20-1 and TRBJ2-3; TRBD2 matches 9 bases. This CDR3 has 16 residues. The germline gives CDR1 DFQATT, CDR2 SNEGSKA (reference sequence). V was clipped by 5 bases and J by 3 bases; unmatched bases: 12. CDR3 sequence: CSAAGGGGVVTDTQYF. CDR3 DNA sequence: TGCAGTGCTGCGGGAGGGGGGGGCGTTGTAACAGATACGCAGTATTTT.